This TCR beta chain was captured by sequencing in a study of blood T cell repertoires in COVID-19. On the study more broadly: The analysed material was cDNA or gDNA that came from T cells, B-cell-depleted T cells, or PBMCs.

Germline V gene data show CDR1 as SGHRS and CDR2 as YFSETQ. Trimming took 3 bases from V and 7 from J; bases not matched to a gene: 7. The CDR3 runs to 17 residues. Data came from immunoSEQ multiplex PCR; TCRdb stores just in-frame clones and leaves some out. In the table there are 200,000 to 300,000 clones, over 75% of which are singletons. Sequencing was performed on peripheral blood. This rearrangement joins TRBV5-1 to TRBJ2-2; 15 nucleotides align to TRBD2. The source of this sequence is a human donor in a cohort sampled during active COVID-19. In nucleotides, the CDR3 is TGCGCCAGCAGCTGGGGACTAGCGGGGGGCCGTGGCGGGGAGCTGTTTTTT. As protein: CASSWGLAGGRGGELFF. The full variable domain, with the rest looked up from reference TRBV5-1 and TRBJ2-2, is KAGVTQTPRYLIKTRGQQVTLSCSPISGHRSVSWYQQTPGQGLQFLFEYFSETQRNKGNFPGRFSGRQFSNSRSEMNVSTLELGDSALYLCASSWGLAGGRGGELFFGEGSRLTVL.